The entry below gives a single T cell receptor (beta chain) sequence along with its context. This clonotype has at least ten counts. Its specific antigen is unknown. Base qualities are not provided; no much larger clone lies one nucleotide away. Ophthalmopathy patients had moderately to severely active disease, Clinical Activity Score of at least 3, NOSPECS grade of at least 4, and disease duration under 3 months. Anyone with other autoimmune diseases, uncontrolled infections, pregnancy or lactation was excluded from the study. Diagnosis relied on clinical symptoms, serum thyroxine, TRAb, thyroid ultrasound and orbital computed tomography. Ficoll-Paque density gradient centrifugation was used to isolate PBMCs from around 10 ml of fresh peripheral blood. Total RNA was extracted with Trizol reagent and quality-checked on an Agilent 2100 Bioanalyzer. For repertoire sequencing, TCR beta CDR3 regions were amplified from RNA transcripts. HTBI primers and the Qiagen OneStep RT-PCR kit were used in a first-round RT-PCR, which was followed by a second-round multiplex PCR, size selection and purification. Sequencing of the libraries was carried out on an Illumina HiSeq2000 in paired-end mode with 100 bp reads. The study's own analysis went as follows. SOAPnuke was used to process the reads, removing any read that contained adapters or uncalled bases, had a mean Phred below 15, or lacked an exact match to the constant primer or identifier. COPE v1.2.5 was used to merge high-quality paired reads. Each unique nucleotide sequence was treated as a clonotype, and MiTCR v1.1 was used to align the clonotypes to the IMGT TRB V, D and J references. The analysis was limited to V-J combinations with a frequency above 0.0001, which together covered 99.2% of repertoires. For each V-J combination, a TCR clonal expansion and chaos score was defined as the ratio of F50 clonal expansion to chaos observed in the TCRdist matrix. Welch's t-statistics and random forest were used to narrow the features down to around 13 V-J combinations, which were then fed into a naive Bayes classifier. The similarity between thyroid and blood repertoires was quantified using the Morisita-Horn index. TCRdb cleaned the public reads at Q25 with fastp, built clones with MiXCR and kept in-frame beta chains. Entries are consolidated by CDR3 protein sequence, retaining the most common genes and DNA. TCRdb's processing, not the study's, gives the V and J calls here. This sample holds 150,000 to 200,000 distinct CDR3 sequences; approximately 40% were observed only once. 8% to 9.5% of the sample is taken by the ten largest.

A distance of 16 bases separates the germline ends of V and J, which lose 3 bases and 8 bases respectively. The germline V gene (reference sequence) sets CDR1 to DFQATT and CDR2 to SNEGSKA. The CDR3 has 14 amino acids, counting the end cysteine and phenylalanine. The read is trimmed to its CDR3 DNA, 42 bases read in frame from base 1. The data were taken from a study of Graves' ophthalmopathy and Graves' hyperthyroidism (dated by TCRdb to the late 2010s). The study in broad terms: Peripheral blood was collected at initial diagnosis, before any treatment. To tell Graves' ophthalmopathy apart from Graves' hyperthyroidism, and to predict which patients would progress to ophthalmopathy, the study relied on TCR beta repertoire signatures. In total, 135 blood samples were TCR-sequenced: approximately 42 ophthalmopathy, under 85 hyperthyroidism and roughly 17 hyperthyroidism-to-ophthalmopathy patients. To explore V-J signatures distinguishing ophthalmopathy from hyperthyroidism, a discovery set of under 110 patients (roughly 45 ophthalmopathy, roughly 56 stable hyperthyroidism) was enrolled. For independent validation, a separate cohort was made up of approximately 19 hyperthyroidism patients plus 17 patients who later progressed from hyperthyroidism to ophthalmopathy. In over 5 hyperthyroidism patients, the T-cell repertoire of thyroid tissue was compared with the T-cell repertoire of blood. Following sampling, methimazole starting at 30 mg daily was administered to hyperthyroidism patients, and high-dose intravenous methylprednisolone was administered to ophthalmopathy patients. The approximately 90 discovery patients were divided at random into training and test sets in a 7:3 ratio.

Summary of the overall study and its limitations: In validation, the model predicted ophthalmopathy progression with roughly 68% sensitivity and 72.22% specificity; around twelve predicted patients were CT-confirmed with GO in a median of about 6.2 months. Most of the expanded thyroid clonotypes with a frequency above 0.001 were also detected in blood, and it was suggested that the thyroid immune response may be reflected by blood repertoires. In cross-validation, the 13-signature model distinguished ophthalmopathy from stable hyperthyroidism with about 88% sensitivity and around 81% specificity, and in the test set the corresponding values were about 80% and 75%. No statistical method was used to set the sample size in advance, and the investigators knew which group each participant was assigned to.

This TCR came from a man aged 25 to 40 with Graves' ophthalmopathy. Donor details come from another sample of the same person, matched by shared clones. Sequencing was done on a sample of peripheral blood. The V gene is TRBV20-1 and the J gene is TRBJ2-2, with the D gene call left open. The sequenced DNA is TGCAGTGCTAGCAAGAAGTCCCGGATAGGGGAGCTGTTTTTT. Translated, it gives CSASKKSRIGELFF.